What follows are 17 T cell receptor beta chains derived from one specimen sequenced in a study of shared clonotypes between healthy human individuals. Sequencing used immunoSEQ multiplex PCR; TCRdb keeps in-frame clones, though not all of them. The data contain about 2.3 million clones, 93% of them singletons. What was sequenced was naive CD4+ T cells from PBMCs. Indicated subset: CD45RA+ positively selected. The receptors originated from a man between 18 and 29 years old in good health. Some clones in this sample may be carry-over from other donors' samples.

This sequence joins TRBV9 and TRBJ2-7, with 9 bases aligning to TRBD1. V was pared by 1 base and J by 6 bases, with 5 bases of the junction left unmatched. Looked up from germline, CDR1 is SGDLS and CDR2 is YYNGEE. CDR3 length: 14 amino acids. The CDR3 region has the DNA TGTGCCAGCAGCGTAACGGGACAGGGACCCGAGCAGTACTTC. Amino acid sequence: CASSVTGQGPEQYF.

J is TRBJ2-2 and V is TRBV5-1; D unresolved. V was clipped by 0 bases and J by 2 bases, with 8 bases between them. The CDR3 spans 15 residues. Germline CDR1 and CDR2: SGHRS and YFSETQ. The CDR3 sequence is CASSLEAYNTGELFF. The CDR3 nucleotides are TGCGCCAGCAGCTTGGAAGCATATAACACCGGGGAGCTGTTTTTT.

The chain uses TRBV5-1 and TRBJ2-7, with D possibly being TRBD2 (5 bases). Germline CDR1 SGHRS, CDR2 YFSETQ. The CDR3 has 13 residues. V was cut by 0 bases and J by 7 bases, with 11 bases left in between. DNA of the CDR3: TGCGCCAGCAGCTTGGGTCGGGATTCTGAGCAGTACTTC. It is translated as CASSLGRDSEQYF.

V usage is TRBV5-1 and J usage is TRBJ2-5; no reliable D call. The germline V and J ends were trimmed by 0 bases and 3 bases, with 12 bases remaining between them. The CDR3 consists of 15 residues. Germline loops: CDR1 SGHRS, CDR2 YFSETQ. The CDR3 is CASSLAASLEETQYF. In DNA form, the CDR3 reads TGCGCCAGCAGCTTGGCTGCGTCTTTGGAAGAGACCCAGTACTTC. The whole variable domain, remainder taken from reference TRBV5-1 and TRBJ2-5, is KAGVTQTPRYLIKTRGQQVTLSCSPISGHRSVSWYQQTPGQGLQFLFEYFSETQRNKGNFPGRFSGRQFSNSRSEMNVSTLELGDSALYLCASSLAASLEETQYFGPGTRLLVL.

With respect to this clone: Relative to the germline gene, one junction end is altered; a read error may explain this. The rearrangement uses TRBV2 and TRBJ2-3, with D perhaps TRBD1 or TRBD2 (5 bases each). There are 11 residues in the CDR3. CDR1 and CDR2 (germline): SNHLY, FYNNEI. CDR3 sequence (DNA): TGTGCCAGCAGTGAAGCGGGACCCCAAATGTTT. Translated, it gives CASSEAGPQMF.

Of note for this clone: Other DNA sequences in this sample translate to the same CDR3. The genes are TRBV7-2 and TRBJ1-4, with 9 bases identical to TRBD1. Germline V CDR1 and CDR2: SGHTA, FQGNSA. The J segment lost 7 bases and the V segment lost 2 bases, leaving 5 bases of the junction unmatched. CDR3 length: 15 residues. The CDR3 loop is CASSLLGQGSEKLFF. The DNA for the CDR3 is TGTGCCAGCAGCTTACTCGGACAGGGGAGTGAAAAACTGTTTTTT.

The chain links TRBV4-3 to TRBJ1-3; D uncertain. Germline CDR1 LGHNA, CDR2 YSLEER. The CDR3 covers 16 residues. Trimming cost V 0 bases and J 0 bases, with 9 bases left between them. Here the CDR3 reads CASSQDSYSSGNTIYF. Here the CDR3 DNA reads TGCGCCAGCAGCCAAGATTCGTACAGCTCTGGAAACACCATATATTTT.

The J gene is TRBJ2-5, the V gene TRBV5-4; 11 bases map to TRBD2. CDR1 and CDR2 from the germline V gene are SGHNT and YYREEE (reference sequence). Trimming cost V 1 base and J 4 bases; bases outside gene matches: 3. The CDR3 runs to 15 residues. The CDR3 reads CASSLLLAGAETQYF. As DNA, the CDR3 is TGTGCCAGCAGCTTGTTACTAGCGGGAGCAGAGACCCAGTACTTC.

The chain links TRBV7-6 to TRBJ2-1; D is possibly TRBD2 (5 bases). Germline V gives CDR1 SGHVS, CDR2 FNYEAQ. The CDR3 has 18 residues. Trimming left V 3 bases short and J 0 bases short, with 18 bases between. The CDR3: CASSLRVLLSISYNEQFF. The CDR3, as DNA: TGTGCCAGCAGCTTGAGGGTTCTGTTATCTATCTCCTACAATGAGCAGTTCTTC.

Turning to this clone: The sample has other DNA sequences that encode this CDR3 too. V and J are TRBV5-1 and TRBJ2-1; 8 bases are a match to TRBD2. CDR1 is SGHRS, CDR2 YFSETQ, per germline. With 0 bases clipped from V and 4 bases from J, the junction kept 3 bases outside the gene matches. The CDR3 has 15 amino acids. The CDR3 protein is CASSLELAEYNEQFF. The CDR3 nucleotides read TGCGCCAGCAGCTTGGAACTAGCGGAGTACAATGAGCAGTTCTTC.

For this clone: The identical CDR3 is also encoded by other nucleotide sequences in the sample. The V call is TRBV5-1, the J call TRBJ2-5, with D unclear. CDR1 and CDR2 from the germline V gene are SGHRS and YFSETQ. Trimming removed 0 bases at V and 5 bases at J, with 11 bases between. The CDR3 sequence is 14 residues long. CDR3 coding DNA: TGCGCCAGCAGCTTGGCTGGGGTTGGGGAGACCCAGTACTTC. Its protein is CASSLAGVGETQYF. The variable domain in full, completed from reference TRBV5-1 and TRBJ2-5, reads KAGVTQTPRYLIKTRGQQVTLSCSPISGHRSVSWYQQTPGQGLQFLFEYFSETQRNKGNFPGRFSGRQFSNSRSEMNVSTLELGDSALYLCASSLAGVGETQYFGPGTRLLVL.

V gene TRBV28 combines with J gene TRBJ2-2; perhaps TRBD1 as D (7 bases). V lost 7 bases and J 1 base, leaving 13 bases between the germline ends. The CDR3 consists of 15 residues. Germline values: CDR1 MDHEN, CDR2 SYDVKM. CDR3 loop: CASNPGDRNTGELFF. The CDR3 nucleotides read TGTGCCAGCAACCCGGGGGACAGGAACACCGGGGAGCTGTTTTTT.

This sequence joins TRBV7-2 and TRBJ1-2; the match to TRBD1 covers 10 bases. The junction had 3 bases not matched to a gene; V was cut back by 5 bases and J by 6 bases. The CDR3 loop spans 13 amino acids. In germline, CDR1 is SGHTA, CDR2 FQGNSA. In DNA form, the CDR3 reads TGTGCCAGCAGCCGCGGGACAGGGGATGGCTACACCTTC. Protein: CASSRGTGDGYTF.

This clone was picked up a small number of times. The sample has other DNA sequences that encode this CDR3 too. The chain links TRBV5-4 to TRBJ1-2; no clear D. Germline CDR1 and CDR2: SGHNT and YYREEE (reference sequence). V was clipped by 0 bases and J by 2 bases, with 5 bases between them. There are 13 residues in the CDR3. CDR3 sequence: CASSLDGNYGYTF. CDR3 in DNA: TGTGCCAGCAGCTTGGACGGGAACTATGGCTACACCTTC. The variable domain in full, with the rest retrieved from reference TRBV5-4 and TRBJ1-2, is ETGVTQSPTHLIKTRGQQVTLRCSSQSGHNTVSWYQQALGQGPQFIFQYYREEENGRGNFPPRFSGLQFPNYSSELNVNALELDDSALYLCASSLDGNYGYTFGSGTRLTVV.

The chain employs TRBV30 and TRBJ2-1; perhaps TRBD2 as D (6 bases). The CDR3 runs to 12 residues. Trimming removed 2 bases from V and 15 bases from J, with 17 bases in between. In germline, CDR1 is GTSNPN, CDR2 SVGIG (reference sequence). Written as DNA, the CDR3 is TGTGCCTGGAGTTCTTCGGCGGGAAGGGGGTTCTTC. Translating it yields CAWSSSAGRGFF. Combining the CDR3 with reference TRBV30 and TRBJ2-1 gives the whole variable domain SQTIHQWPATLVQPVGSPLSLECTVEGTSNPNLYWYRQAAGRGLQLLFYSVGIGQISSEVPQNLSASRPQDRQFILSSKKLLLSDSGFYLCAWSSSAGRGFFGPGTRLTVL.

V usage is TRBV6-1 and J usage is TRBJ2-5; D remains ambiguous. V gave up 7 bases and J gave up 4 bases, with 13 bases separating them. CDR3 size: 13 residues. CDR1 is MNHNS, CDR2 SASEGT, per germline. The CDR3 DNA sequence: TGTGCCAGCATGCCTAAAGGTAGAGAGACCCAGTACTTC. This gives the protein CASMPKGRETQYF.

V usage is TRBV2 and J usage is TRBJ2-4; tentative D call: TRBD2 (5 bases). With 5 bases removed from V and 9 bases from J, the gap between germline ends came to 14 bases. Germline V gene sequence: CDR1 SNHLY, CDR2 FYNNEI. This CDR3 region has 13 residues. DNA of the CDR3: TGTGCCAGCAGTCCCCCGAACGCGGGCATTCAGTACTTC. Its protein product is CASSPPNAGIQYF. Together with reference TRBV2 and TRBJ2-4, the CDR3 gives the full variable domain: EPEVTQTPSHQVTQMGQEVILRCVPISNHLYFYWYRQILGQKVEFLVSFYNNEISEKSEIFDDQFSVERPDGSNFTLKIRSTKLEDSAMYFCASSPPNAGIQYFGAGTRLSVL.